Given below is one TCR beta chain in context. This receptor's antigen is unknown. No much larger clone is present one base from it, and per-base qualities are unavailable. This specimen belongs to a study of T cell responses to AZD1222 COVID-19 vaccine (dated by TCRdb to the early 2020s). In terms of the full investigation: AZD1222 recipients with second doses at about 4 weeks or about 12 weeks were pooled, because spike-specific TCR depth and breadth did not differ between schedules. Trial participants were enrolled by age into subgroups of 18-55, 56-69 and 70-plus years, and around 140, 26 and 57 TCR-sequenced participants, respectively, were included in these subgroups. TCR sequencing covered over 230 trial participants: roughly 200 given two doses of AZD1222 and approximately 26 given two doses of MenACWY control vaccine. The research as a whole found: Reportedly, almost half of the unique spike-specific TCRs recognized epitopes lying outside the regions that are mutated in the B.1.351 and B.1.1.7 variants. CD4 TCRs associated with the vaccine covered the entire spike protein, and the dominant responses were in regions 160-218 and 743-854. Most participants were white British and females outnumbered males, and the authors suggested that clonal diversity may have been underestimated. Conclusions about previously exposed vaccinees are limited, since just 6 or 7 AZD1222 recipients were seropositive for SARS-CoV-2 at baseline. After two AZD1222 doses, both the breadth and the depth of spike-specific TCRs were significantly higher than at day 0 and than in MenACWY recipients. The 56-69-year group was small, and its depth increase did not reach significance, likely because of low power. Because no day 14 peak-response samples were available, repertoires were characterized only after the peak T cell response.

Sample time point, as interpreted from the label and publication: baseline before first vaccination. The vaccinee samples were drawn from two UK trials, COV001 and COV002, one of which was a single-blind randomized controlled phase 2/3 trial testing AZD1222 (ChAdOx1 nCoV-19) in healthy adults. For TCRbeta chain sequencing, PBMC samples from trial participants were taken at day 0 and at day 28 after the second dose. The CDR3 regions of human TCRbeta chains were subjected to immunosequencing. Per the authors' processing: TCRs in the repertoires were compared against a reference library of SARS-CoV-2-specific TCRs that had been generated with the MIRA antigen-specificity platform. Breadth was defined as the fraction of unique TCRs that were SARS-CoV-2-associated. Depth was defined as the fraction of total T cells that were SARS-CoV-2-associated. Each spike-specific TCR was assigned to its reactive spike region and to a CD4 or CD8 class using the MIRA data. Log10-transformed breadth and depth values were compared by one-way ANOVA with Sidak's multiple comparisons tests. TCRdb limited this immuneACCESS table to in-frame rearrangements with V and J called. A share of clones is missing; checked studies link under half to unresolved V genes, and the rest is unexplained. V, J and clone size derive from that table, while D and trimming were established from the DNA sequence. This sample comprises roughly 97,000 clones, more than 85% of them detected only once. Clones ranked in the top ten supply roughly 7.7% of the sample.

Here the sequenced sample was peripheral blood, taken on day 0 of AZD1222 vaccination. The receptor's source is an adult in good health.

CDR3 protein: CASSQQVGPANTEAFF. The nucleotides read TGCGCCAGCAGCCAACAGGTGGGGCCTGCGAACACTGAAGCTTTCTTT. The chain is made from TRBV5-1 and TRBJ1-1; TRBD1 is possibly the D segment (5 matching bases). Via the germline V gene, CDR1 is SGHRS and CDR2 YFSETQ. The CDR3 has 16 amino acids, counting the end cysteine and phenylalanine. Only the CDR3 part of the read is kept: 48 bases, read in frame from the first base. Trimming removed 4 bases from V and 1 base from J, leaving 17 bases between the germline ends.